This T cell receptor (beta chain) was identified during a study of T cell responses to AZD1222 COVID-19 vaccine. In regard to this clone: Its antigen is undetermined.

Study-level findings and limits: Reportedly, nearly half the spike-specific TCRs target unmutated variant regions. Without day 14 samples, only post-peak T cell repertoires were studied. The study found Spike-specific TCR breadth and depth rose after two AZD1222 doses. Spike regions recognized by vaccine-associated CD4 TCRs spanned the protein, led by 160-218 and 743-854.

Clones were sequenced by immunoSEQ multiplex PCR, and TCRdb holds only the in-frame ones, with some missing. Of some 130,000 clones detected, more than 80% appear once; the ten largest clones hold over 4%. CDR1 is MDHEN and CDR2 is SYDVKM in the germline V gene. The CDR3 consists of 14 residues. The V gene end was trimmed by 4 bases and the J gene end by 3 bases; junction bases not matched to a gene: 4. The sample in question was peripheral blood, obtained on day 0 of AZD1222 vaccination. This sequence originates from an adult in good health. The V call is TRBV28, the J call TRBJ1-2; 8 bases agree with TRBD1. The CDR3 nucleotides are TGTGCCAGCAGTTCCGGACAGGGAGACTATGGCTACACCTTC. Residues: CASSSGQGDYGYTF.